This TCR beta chain came from a study of blood T cell repertoires in COVID-19. Source study methods: Reference gene primer amplification yielded estimated nucleated cell counts. Produced via immunoSEQ multiplex PCR; TCRdb's table is partial and in-frame only. The V and J calls and clone size are taken from that table; D and trimming were inferred from the DNA. The repertoire includes roughly 250,000 clones, about 80% of them detected once, and 15% to 19% sits in the top ten. This CDR3 is 17 amino acids long. With 0 bases clipped from V and 3 bases from J, the junction kept 6 bases outside the gene matches. Germline V gene sequence: CDR1 SGHNT, CDR2 YYREEE (reference sequence). The Seattle site enrolled patients during active infection and followed them longitudinally.

This TCR was sampled from a person aged 65 to 79 with COVID-19, enrolled during active disease. Sequenced: peripheral blood. This chain uses TRBV5-4 with TRBJ1-1; 12 bases align to TRBD1. CDR3 amino acids: CASSLAGTGGPHTEAFF. The CDR3, as DNA: TGTGCCAGCAGCTTGGCTGGGACAGGGGGCCCACACACTGAAGCTTTCTTT.